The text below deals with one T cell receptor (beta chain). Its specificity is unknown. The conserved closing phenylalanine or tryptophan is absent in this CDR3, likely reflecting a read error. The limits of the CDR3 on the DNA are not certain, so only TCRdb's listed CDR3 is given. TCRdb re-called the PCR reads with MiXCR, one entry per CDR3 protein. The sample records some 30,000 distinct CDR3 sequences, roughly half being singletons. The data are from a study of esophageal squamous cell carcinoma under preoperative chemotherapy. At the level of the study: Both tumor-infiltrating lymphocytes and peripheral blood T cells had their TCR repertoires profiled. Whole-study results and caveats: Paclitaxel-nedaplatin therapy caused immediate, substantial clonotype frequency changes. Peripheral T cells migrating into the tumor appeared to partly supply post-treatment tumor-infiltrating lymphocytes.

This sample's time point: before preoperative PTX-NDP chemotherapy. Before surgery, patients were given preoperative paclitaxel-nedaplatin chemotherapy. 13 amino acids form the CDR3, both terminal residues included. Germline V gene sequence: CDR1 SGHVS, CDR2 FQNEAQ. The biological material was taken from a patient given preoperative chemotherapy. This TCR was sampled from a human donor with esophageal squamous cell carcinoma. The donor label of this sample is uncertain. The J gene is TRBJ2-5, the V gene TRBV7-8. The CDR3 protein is CASSLTVSETRHS.